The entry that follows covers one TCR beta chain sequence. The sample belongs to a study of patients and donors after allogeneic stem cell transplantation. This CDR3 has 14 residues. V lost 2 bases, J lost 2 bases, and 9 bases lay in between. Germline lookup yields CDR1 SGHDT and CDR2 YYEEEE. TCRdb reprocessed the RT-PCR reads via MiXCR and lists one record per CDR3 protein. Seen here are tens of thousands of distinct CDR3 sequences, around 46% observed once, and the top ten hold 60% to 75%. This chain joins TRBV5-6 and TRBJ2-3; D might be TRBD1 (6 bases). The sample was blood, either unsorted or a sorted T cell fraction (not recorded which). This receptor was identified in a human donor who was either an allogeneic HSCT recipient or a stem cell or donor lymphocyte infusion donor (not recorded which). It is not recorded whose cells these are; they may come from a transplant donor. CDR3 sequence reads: CASSFQGFTDTQYF. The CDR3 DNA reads TGTGCCAGCAGCTTTCAGGGGTTCACAGATACGCAGTATTTT.